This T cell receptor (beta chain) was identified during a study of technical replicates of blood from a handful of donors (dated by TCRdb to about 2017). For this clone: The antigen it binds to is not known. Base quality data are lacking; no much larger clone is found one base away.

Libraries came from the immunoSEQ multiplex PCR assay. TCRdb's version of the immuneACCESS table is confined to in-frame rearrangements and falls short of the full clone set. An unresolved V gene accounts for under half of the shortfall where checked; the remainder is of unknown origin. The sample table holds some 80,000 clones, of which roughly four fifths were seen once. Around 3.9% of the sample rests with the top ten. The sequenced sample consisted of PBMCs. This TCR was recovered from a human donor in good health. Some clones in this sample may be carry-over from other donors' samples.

CDR3 loop: CSTRTSGTERDTQYF. The bases are TGCAGCACAAGGACTAGCGGGACGGAGAGGGATACGCAGTATTTT. The chain was built from TRBV29-1 and TRBJ2-3; the central 12 bases match TRBD2. Looking up the germline V gene yields CDR1 SQVTM and CDR2 ANQGSEA. From the cysteine up to the phenylalanine, the CDR3 has a length of 15 residues. Of all the DNA, just the CDR3 is kept, 45 bases in frame from base 1. Compared with germline, V lacks 8 bases and J lacks 6 bases; bases without a gene match: 12.